Described below is a single T cell receptor beta chain sequence and its context. Its antigen is unidentified. Diagnoses used clinical symptoms, serum thyroxine and TRAb, thyroid ultrasound and orbital computed tomography. Out of 8.5 to 10 ml of fresh peripheral blood came the PBMCs. CDR1 SGDLS and CDR2 YYNGEE come from the germline V gene. This CDR3 comprises 16 residues. Deletions cut 0 bases from V and 8 bases from J, with 18 bases between. The entry originates in a study of T cells in Graves' hyperthyroidism and ophthalmopathy. Study results and limitations: Separation of ophthalmopathy from stable hyperthyroidism was achieved by a 13 V-J model. Ophthalmopathy was model-predicted a median around seven months pre-onset.

RNA transcripts provided the source from which TCR beta CDR3 regions were amplified. Initially, a first-round RT-PCR of the TCR CDR3 employed the HTBI primer set. MiXCR was run by TCRdb on the multiplex PCR reads, yielding one entry per CDR3 protein. This sample has over 700,000 distinct CDR3 sequences, with 18% found just once. The sample was blood. The origin of this receptor is a woman in her forties or fifties with Graves' hyperthyroidism that later progressed to Graves' ophthalmopathy. This chain links TRBV9 with TRBJ2-1; D is perhaps TRBD1 (6 bases). The CDR3: CASSVVSSGQTHEQFF. As DNA, the CDR3 is TGTGCCAGCAGCGTAGTTTCGTCGGGACAAACCCATGAGCAGTTCTTC.